The rows below give T cell receptor beta chains drawn from one sample of a study of CD8 T cells in Susac syndrome. Using its own MiXCR run on the immunoSEQ multiplex PCR reads, TCRdb lists one record per CDR3 protein. This sample has some 120,000 distinct CDR3 sequences, with approximately 96% found just once. The sequenced material came from CD4+ T cells from PBMCs. The receptors originated from a human donor in good health. Both conserved end residues are part of each CDR3. The D gene is left open where the match is weak. Clone size is not always given. Where it is, it says once, few, many or a class for expanded clones.

.,TRBV4-2,TRBJ2-6,TRBD2,CASSQDLGLALSGANVLTF,TGTGCCAGCAGCCAAGATCTTGGACTAGCCCTCTCTGGGGCCAACGTCCTGACTTTC
once,TRBV29-1,TRBJ1-4,.,CSVSELGSTNEKLFF,TGCAGCGTGTCAGAGCTGGGGTCAACTAATGAAAAACTGTTTTTT
.,TRBV27,TRBJ2-7,.,CASSLEKGQRYF,TGTGCCAGCAGTTTAGAAAAGGGACAACGGTACTTC
.,TRBV18,TRBJ2-2,TRBD2,CASSPTSDSNTGELFF,TGTGCCAGCTCACCAACTAGCGATTCGAACACCGGGGAGCTGTTTTTT
.,TRBV29-1,TRBJ2-1,.,CSVGGVLYDEQFF,TGCAGCGTTGGAGGGGTCCTGTACGATGAGCAGTTCTTC
once,TRBV27,TRBJ1-1,TRBD1,CASLPGQGVMQAFF,TGTGCCAGCCTACCCGGACAGGGGGTTATGCAAGCTTTCTTT
.,TRBV5-1,TRBJ1-1,.,CASSLRSGNTEAFF,TGCGCCAGCAGCTTAAGATCGGGGAACACTGAAGCTTTCTTT
.,TRBV7-8,TRBJ2-5,.,CASSSWRGETQYF,TGTGCCAGCAGCTCCTGGCGAGGAGAGACCCAGTACTTC
.,TRBV9,TRBJ1-2,.,CASSGPNQRGYTF,TGTGCCAGCAGCGGACCGAACCAGAGGGGCTACACCTTC
.,TRBV5-6,TRBJ2-5,.,CASSNRASSRAQYF,TGTGCCAGCAGTAACCGGGCCTCCTCACGGGCCCAGTACTTC
once,TRBV7-2,TRBJ2-1,TRBD2,CASRSSGRSYNEQFF,TGTGCCAGCAGGTCTAGCGGGAGGTCCTACAATGAGCAGTTCTTC
.,TRBV19,TRBJ2-4,TRBD2,CASSIGGRAGIQYF,TGTGCCAGTAGTATCGGCGGGAGGGCCGGCATTCAGTACTTC
.,TRBV7-9,TRBJ2-5,TRBD2,CASSPRIREGKTQYF,TGTGCCAGCAGCCCCCGGATAAGGGAGGGGAAGACCCAGTACTTC
.,TRBV10-3,TRBJ2-7,.,CAIRDRNYEQYF,TGTGCCATCAGAGACAGAAACTACGAGCAGTACTTC
.,TRBV11-2,TRBJ2-3,TRBD2,CASSGWGGTDTQYF,TGTGCCAGCAGCGGATGGGGGGGGACGGATACGCAGTATTTT
.,TRBV5-1,TRBJ2-7,.,CASSLYSYEQYF,TGCGCCAGCAGCTTGTATAGCTACGAGCAGTACTTC
few,TRBV18,TRBJ2-7,.,CASSPGYEQYF,TGTGCCAGCTCCCCAGGGTACGAGCAGTACTTC
.,TRBV29-1,TRBJ1-1,TRBD1,CSVRTGGTEAFF,TGCAGCGTCCGGACAGGGGGCACTGAAGCTTTCTTT
.,TRBV30,TRBJ2-5,TRBD1,CAWSSTGAPPKYF,TGTGCCTGGAGTTCGACAGGGGCTCCCCCAAAGTACTTC
.,TRBV7-2,TRBJ1-2,TRBD1,CASSSRDRGYYGYTF,TGTGCCAGCAGCTCGCGGGACAGGGGGTACTATGGCTACACCTTC
.,TRBV7-2,TRBJ2-2,TRBD1,CASSSRQGAGGELFF,TGTGCCAGCAGCTCCAGACAGGGGGCTGGCGGGGAGCTGTTTTTT
.,TRBV12-3/TRBV12-4,TRBJ1-1,.,CASSVPRANTEAFF,TGTGCCAGCAGTGTACCCAGGGCCAACACTGAAGCTTTCTTT
.,TRBV20-1,TRBJ2-7,.,CSANRPGTVNEQYF,TGCAGTGCTAACCGTCCCGGGACTGTTAACGAGCAGTACTTC
.,TRBV5-1,TRBJ2-5,TRBD2,CASSLGLAGAERETQYF,TGCGCCAGCAGCTTGGGACTAGCGGGAGCTGAGCGAGAGACCCAGTACTTC